The T cell receptor beta chain under discussion was sequenced for a study of T cells in Graves' hyperthyroidism and ophthalmopathy. V was pared by 2 bases and J by 3 bases, with 17 bases between. CDR3 length: 16 amino acids. Germline values: CDR1 LGHDT, CDR2 YNNKEL (reference sequence). There are many counts of this clonotype. No antigen is known for it. RNA transcripts provided the source from which TCR beta CDR3 regions were amplified. When the TCR CDR3 underwent first-round RT-PCR, the HTBI primer set was used. TCRdb recomputed calls from the multiplex PCR reads with MiXCR, one row per CDR3 protein. The sample lists fewer than 500,000 distinct CDR3 sequences; more than 14% were seen once. Study-level points and caveats: Ophthalmopathy was predicted by the model a median of roughly 6.6 months ahead of onset.

Material for sequencing was blood. The chain employs TRBV3-1 and TRBJ2-7, with D perhaps assigned TRBD1 or TRBD2 (5 bases each). This sequence originates from a woman in her twenties or thirties with Graves' ophthalmopathy. The CDR3 here is CASSQSQGVAFYEQYF. CDR3 DNA: TGTGCCAGCAGCCAATCTCAGGGAGTGGCGTTCTACGAGCAGTACTTC.